The source of this TCR beta chain is a study of early T cells in non-severe SARS-CoV-2 infection. This clonotype was detected a few times. Attached unique molecular identifiers marked individual cDNA molecules. In TCRdb, the 5' RACE reads were re-called with MiXCR into one record per CDR3 protein. The table records about 82,000 distinct CDR3 sequences, roughly 13% of them present only once. The CDR3 extends over 14 amino acids. Per germline, CDR1 LGHNA and CDR2 YNFKEQ. The V end lost 4 bases, the J end lost 7 bases, and 13 bases lay between the germline ends. Sample: whole blood. The chain carries TRBV4-2 and TRBJ1-4; D gene unclear. This clonotype was sampled from an adult who was a healthcare worker with PCR-confirmed SARS-CoV-2 infection or an uninfected control (not recorded which). The CDR3 nucleotides read TGTGCCAGCAGCCGGGAGAGGGTGGGTGAAAAACTGTTTTTT. Protein sequence: CASSRERVGEKLFF.